The present T cell receptor beta chain was sequenced within a study of graft-versus-host responses after intestinal transplantation. Study overall: As for transplant type, recipients had multivisceral, liver-intestinal, or isolated intestinal grafts. Among the recipients, all got anti-thymocyte globulin induction and then tacrolimus and steroids for roughly three years. Points from the study as a whole: Recipient marrow harbored GvH clones, some of which surfaced first in ileum or blood.

Some clones are missing from TCRdb's copy, which holds only in-frame ones; the method was immunoSEQ multiplex PCR. The sample contains around 100,000 clones, approximately 94% of which appear only once. The CDR3 has 13 amino acids. From germline, CDR1 is MNHEY and CDR2 SVGAGI. Trimming took off 2 bases at V and 5 bases at J, with 10 bases between the two ends. Note on this clone: The antigen remains unidentified.

The source was unstimulated CD8+ T cells sorted from spleen or lymph node cells, collected before intestinal transplant. The clonotype originates from a human donor who received an intestinal transplant. V and J are TRBV6-5 and TRBJ2-7, with D tentatively TRBD1 or TRBD2 (5 bases each). CDR3 nucleotides: TGTGCCAGCAGTTACGAAGGGGACCACGAGCAGTACTTC. This gives the protein CASSYEGDHEQYF.